These 25 T cell receptor beta chains came from one sample sequenced in a study of T cell responses to AZD1222 COVID-19 vaccine (dated by TCRdb to the early 2020s). Library preparation used the immunoSEQ multiplex PCR assay. The immuneACCESS repertoire file appears here via TCRdb, limited to in-frame rearrangements. These files lack a portion of the clones; in checked studies, under half of the deficit traces to unresolved V genes, and the cause of the others is not known. A total of 120,000 to 150,000 clones appear in this sample, almost 95% of them only once. Clones ranked in the top ten supply 9.3% of the sample. The time point label on this specimen signifies: about 28 days (+/-7) after the second vaccine dose. The starting material was peripheral blood, obtained 28 days after the second AZD1222 dose. These TCRs come from an adult who received the AZD1222 COVID-19 vaccine.

This clone turned up a few times. The V and J genes are TRBV21-1 and TRBJ1-1; the table's D call of TRBD1 was not tested on the DNA. TRBV21-1 is classified as a pseudogene. The CDR3 contains 13 residues. The CDR3 spells CASSSQENTEAFF. The CDR3 DNA reads TGTGCCAGCAGCAGCCAGGAGAACACTGAAGCTTTCTTT.

This chain joins TRBV10-3 and TRBJ2-3, with D tentatively TRBD1 (6 bases). Germline loops: CDR1 ENHRY, CDR2 SYGVKD. Trimming pared 3 bases from V and 1 base from J, leaving 8 bases between. The CDR3 is 14 amino acids. The DNA for the CDR3 is TGTGCCATCAGTGATAAGGGGGGCACAGATACGCAGTATTTT. Protein product: CAISDKGGTDTQYF.

The V gene is TRBV7-8, the J gene TRBJ1-5; no clear D gene. CDR3 length: 16 amino acids. Germline CDR1 SGHVS, CDR2 FQNEAQ. Trimming took 5 bases from V and 0 from J, leaving 14 bases between them. CDR3 in amino acids: CASSTHARNSNQPQHF. The CDR3 DNA reads as TGTGCCAGCAGCACCCACGCGAGGAATAGCAATCAGCCCCAGCATTTT.

V is TRBV5-4 and J is TRBJ1-1; the match to TRBD1 covers 7 bases. The CDR3 is 13 amino acids. With 2 bases clipped from V and 6 bases from J, the junction kept 4 bases outside the gene matches. CDR1 and CDR2 from the germline V gene are SGHNT and YYREEE (reference sequence). CDR3 protein: CASSLQGFAEAFF. CDR3 DNA: TGTGCCAGCAGCTTACAGGGGTTCGCTGAAGCTTTCTTT.

The V and J genes are TRBV12-5 and TRBJ2-1; TRBD1 might be the D (5 bases). The CDR3 is 14 residues long. CDR1 LGHNT and CDR2 FRNRAP come from the germline V gene. The V and J ends lost 4 bases and 9 bases respectively, with 16 bases between them. Here the CDR3 DNA reads TGTGCTAGTGGTTCCCAGATGGGGCTTCCTGAGCAGTTCTTC. Its translation is CASGSQMGLPEQFF.

This clone is a singleton in its sample. J is TRBJ1-3 and V is TRBV3-1 (or the pseudogene TRBV3-2), with unresolved D. The CDR3 extends over 14 amino acids. Between the trimmed V and J ends, which lost 1 base and 8 bases, there was a span of 12 bases. The germline CDR1 and CDR2 sequences are LGHDT and YNNKEL (reference sequence). CDR3 protein: CASSQGFLMDTIYF. DNA for the CDR3: TGTGCCAGCAGCCAAGGGTTTCTGATGGACACCATATATTTT.

The chain carries TRBV11-2 and TRBJ1-1, with 12 bases that match TRBD1. CDR1 is SGHAT and CDR2 is FQNNGV in the germline V gene. With 3 bases clipped from V and 0 bases from J, the junction kept 8 bases outside the gene matches. This CDR3 comprises 18 residues. In DNA form, the CDR3 reads TGTGCCAGCAGCTTCTACAAGGGACAGGGGGCAGTGAACACTGAAGCTTTCTTT. Translated, it gives CASSFYKGQGAVNTEAFF.

The sample holds one count of this clone. The chain joins TRBV30 to TRBJ2-5; D is perhaps TRBD1 (6 bases). The V end lost 2 bases, the J end lost 4 bases, and 14 bases lay between the germline ends. Germline V CDR1 and CDR2: GTSNPN, SVGIG (reference sequence). This CDR3 has 14 residues. CDR3 sequence (DNA): TGTGCCTGGAGTCAGGGGACGGGTGCAGAGACCCAGTACTTC. This codes for CAWSQGTGAETQYF.

The V and J genes are TRBV5-4 and TRBJ1-1; TRBD1 is a possible D gene (6 bases). This CDR3 has 15 amino acids. Trimming took off 6 bases at V and 3 bases at J, with 18 bases between the two ends. CDR1 SGHNT and CDR2 YYREEE come from the germline V gene (reference sequence). In DNA, the CDR3 is TGTGCCAGCACCCCTGGGGGGGGCCCTTACACTGAAGCTTTCTTT. This encodes CASTPGGGPYTEAFF.

The chain is built from TRBV6-1 and TRBJ1-2; a weak D match, TRBD1 (5 bases). V lost 2 bases, J lost 4 bases, and 14 bases lay in between. Germline assignment: CDR1 MNHNS and CDR2 SASEGT. This CDR3 comprises 15 residues. This CDR3 is CASSEWPQDSYGYTF. The CDR3 region has the DNA TGTGCCAGCAGTGAATGGCCACAGGACTCCTATGGCTACACCTTC.

This chain joins TRBV12-3 or TRBV12-4 and TRBJ1-2, with D unresolved. V lost 4 bases and J lost 6, with 9 bases in between. The CDR3 totals 12 residues. The CDR3: CASSWAGDGYTF. The CDR3 bases are TGTGCCAGCAGTTGGGCGGGAGATGGCTACACCTTC.

The V and J genes are TRBV25-1 and TRBJ1-2; TRBD1 matches at 10 bases. CDR1 MGHDK and CDR2 SYGVNS come from the germline V gene. Trimming removed 6 bases from V and 3 bases from J; junction bases left unmatched: 4. The CDR3 has 14 residues. The CDR3 region has the DNA TGTGCCAGCAGAGGACAGGGGGGGGACTATGGCTACACCTTC. It translates to CASRGQGGDYGYTF.

V usage is TRBV19 and J usage is TRBJ2-2; D is uncertain. CDR1 and CDR2 from the germline V gene are LNHDA and SQIVND (reference sequence). Trimming removed 2 bases from V and 0 bases from J, with 7 bases in between. The CDR3 loop spans 15 amino acids. CDR3 sequence: CASSILTTNTGELFF. The CDR3 DNA reads as TGTGCCAGTAGTATATTGACAACGAACACCGGGGAGCTGTTTTTT.

The rearrangement links TRBV20-1 to TRBJ1-1; TRBD1 is a possible D gene (5 bases). V was clipped by 6 bases and J by 8 bases, with 10 bases between them. The CDR3 extends over 10 amino acids. Germline CDR1 and CDR2: DFQATT and SNEGSKA (reference sequence). CDR3 nucleotides: TGCAGTGCAACCGGGACCGAAGCTTTCTTT. Translation: CSATGTEAFF.

The rearrangement joins TRBV6-5 to TRBJ2-7; D is unresolved. CDR3 size: 12 residues. Germline assignment: CDR1 MNHEY and CDR2 SVGAGI. The germline V and J ends were trimmed by 8 bases and 7 bases, with 15 bases remaining between them. The CDR3 sequence: CASDIGFGEQYV. The CDR3, as DNA: TGTGCCAGCGACATAGGCTTTGGTGAGCAGTACGTC.

This clone appeared a single time. The chain joins TRBV2 to TRBJ2-1; possibly TRBD2 for D (5 bases). The CDR3 consists of 12 residues. V was cut by 4 bases and J by 9 bases, with 10 bases left in between. CDR1 is SNHLY, CDR2 FYNNEI, per germline. CDR3: CASSVIAGEQFF. For the CDR3, the DNA is TGTGCCAGCAGTGTAATTGCGGGTGAGCAGTTCTTC.

This clone was picked up one time. The chain links TRBV12-3 or TRBV12-4 to TRBJ2-3; D possibly matches TRBD1 or TRBD2 (5 bases each). The CDR3 runs 13 residues. Trimming pared 7 bases from V and 1 base from J, leaving 9 bases between. The CDR3 sequence is CASNRGGTDTQYF. CDR3 sequence (DNA): TGTGCCAGCAATCGAGGGGGCACAGATACGCAGTATTTT.

This chain links TRBV6-5 with TRBJ1-5, with TRBD1 as a possible D gene (6 bases). This CDR3 is 14 amino acids long. V was cut by 5 bases and J by 4 bases, with 12 bases left in between. The V gene's germline CDR1 is MNHEY and CDR2 SVGAGI. CDR3 amino acids: CASSTDRWNQPQHF. In DNA form, the CDR3 reads TGTGCCAGCAGTACCGACAGGTGGAATCAGCCCCAGCATTTT.

This chain uses TRBV6-5 with TRBJ1-1, with TRBD1 identical over 8 bases. The V segment lost 6 bases and the J segment 2 bases; nucleotides outside the gene matches: 5. This CDR3 comprises 14 residues. Germline V lookup: CDR1 MNHEY, CDR2 SVGAGI. CDR3 amino acids: CASRWGQVNTEAFF. CDR3 nucleotide sequence: TGTGCCAGCAGATGGGGACAGGTTAACACTGAAGCTTTCTTT.

This chain joins TRBV24-1 and TRBJ1-1; D might be TRBD1 (5 bases). Trimming took off 7 bases at V and 1 base at J, with 9 bases between the two ends. The CDR3 is 13 residues long. Looked up from germline, CDR1 is KGHDR and CDR2 is SFDVKD. CDR3 sequence (DNA): TGTGCCACCAGCCACACAGGGAACACTGAAGCTTTCTTT. Translation: CATSHTGNTEAFF.

The chain carries TRBV4-1 and TRBJ1-2, with TRBD1 as a possible D gene (5 bases). Germline V gives CDR1 MGHRA, CDR2 YSYEKL. Between the trimmed V and J ends, which lost 0 bases and 6 bases, there was a span of 17 bases. The CDR3 is 16 residues long. CDR3 coding DNA: TGCGCCAGCAGCCAAGATCCCGAGGGGCCCGGGAATGGCTACACCTTC. Encoded protein: CASSQDPEGPGNGYTF.

V gene TRBV5-4 combines with J gene TRBJ2-1; D is unclear. From germline, CDR1 is SGHNT and CDR2 YYREEE (reference sequence). The CDR3 length is 14 residues. The V end was cut by 4 bases, the J end by 8 bases, with 16 bases between. The CDR3 sequence is CASSLVLRPDEQFF. The CDR3 region has the DNA TGTGCCAGCAGCCTGGTCCTTCGCCCGGATGAGCAGTTCTTC.

The chain is built from TRBV5-1 and TRBJ1-3; 8 bases agree with TRBD1. This CDR3 has 14 amino acids. Germline V lookup: CDR1 SGHRS, CDR2 YFSETQ. Trimming cost V 4 bases and J 4 bases; bases outside gene matches: 4. DNA of the CDR3: TGCGCCAGCAGCCAGACAGGGGACGGAAACACCATATATTTT. Amino acid sequence: CASSQTGDGNTIYF.

This chain connects TRBV15 to TRBJ1-2; 11 bases fit TRBD1. The V gene's germline CDR1 is LNHNV and CDR2 YYDKDF (reference sequence). The V and J ends lost 4 bases and 4 bases, in that order; junction bases with no gene match: 5. The CDR3 is 15 residues long. The CDR3: CATSTDRGQGYGYTF. CDR3 DNA: TGTGCCACCAGCACGGACAGGGGGCAAGGCTATGGCTACACCTTC.

The rearrangement links TRBV6-5 to TRBJ1-1; the match to TRBD1 covers 7 bases. V shed 6 bases and J 7 bases; nucleotides not matched to a gene: 11. CDR1 is MNHEY and CDR2 is SVGAGI in the germline V gene. CDR3 length: 14 amino acids. This CDR3 is CASRTMRGQDEAFF. CDR3 coding DNA: TGTGCCAGCAGAACCATGAGGGGGCAGGATGAAGCTTTCTTT.